The T cell receptor beta chain under discussion was sequenced for a study of T cells after yellow fever vaccination. Study as a whole: Fractions of low cell number were prepared using SMART-Seq v4 Ultra Low Input.

The V end lost 2 bases, the J end lost 1 base, and 11 bases lay between the germline ends. This CDR3 is 15 amino acids long. CDR1 and CDR2 (germline): MDHEN, SYDVKM. UMIs were added to TCR cDNA along with a universal primer site when it was made by 5'RACE template switching. From the 5' RACE reads, TCRdb called clonotypes with MiXCR, one entry per CDR3 protein. This table has hundreds of thousands of distinct CDR3 sequences, more than 9% appearing once. This clonotype was seen more than once but under ten times. No antigen is known for it. Broader study findings: Detected again after the booster were most primary-vaccination clones, at about 96% CD4 and roughly 88% CD8. Contaminating bulk clonotypes could be abundant in FACS-sorted repertoires.

Material: PBMCs, obtained on the day of the yellow fever booster vaccination. This chain links TRBV28 with TRBJ2-5, with a possible D match to TRBD2 (6 bases). The source is a man younger than 40 who received the YFV17D yellow fever vaccine. The CDR3 here is CASSLLAGFQETQYF. In DNA form, the CDR3 reads TGTGCCAGCAGTTTACTGGCGGGGTTCCAAGAGACCCAGTACTTC.